There are a few counts of the clone carrying this T cell receptor beta chain. Its antigen is still unknown. TCRdb re-called the RT-PCR reads through MiXCR, storing one row per CDR3 protein. The table lists about 520,000 distinct CDR3 sequences, less than 7.5% of them singletons, with about an eighth in the top ten. This sample is drawn from a study of response to subunit inactivated influenza vaccine. Findings and limits, study-wide: Authors proposed each seasonal influenza vaccination draws in few new T cells.

The source is a man between 50 and 75 years old who received an inactivated influenza vaccine. This material consisted of PBMCs from blood, taken around 25 months after vaccination.

CDR3 protein: CASSLLVYSSTDTQYF. The CDR3 DNA reads TGTGCCAGCAGTTTACTAGTTTATTCTAGCACAGATACGCAGTATTTT. The chain joins TRBV28 to TRBJ2-3; no firm D call. The CDR3 runs to 16 residues. Germline CDR1 MDHEN, CDR2 SYDVKM. Trimming took off 2 bases at V and 0 bases at J, with 12 bases between the two ends.